Shown below are 27 T cell receptor beta chains from a single sample sequenced in a study of OX40 agonist ivuxolimab in advanced cancers. Profiled with immunoSEQ multiplex PCR; TCRdb holds only in-frame clones, not every one. The sample comprises around 70,000 clones, around 83% of which are singletons, and roughly 1.2% rests with the top ten. Specimen: CD4+ or CD8+ T cells sorted from blood, collected in a trial of the OX40 agonist ivuxolimab. The receptor set was obtained from an adult with an advanced solid tumor such as melanoma, head and neck, liver or kidney cancer.

The chain carries TRBV11-3 and TRBJ2-2; the D gene is possibly TRBD1 (6 bases). V was trimmed by 5 bases and J by 5 bases, leaving 15 bases between them. The CDR3 is 15 residues long. Germline loops: CDR1 SGHNT, CDR2 YENEEA. The CDR3 DNA sequence: TGTGCCAGCAGCCTACAGGGCCACCTAACCGGGGAGCTGTTTTTT. Amino acids: CASSLQGHLTGELFF.

J is TRBJ2-7 and V is TRBV6-1; D is perhaps TRBD1 (6 bases). V lost 5 bases and J 4 bases, leaving 18 bases between the germline ends. The CDR3 contains 15 residues. CDR1 MNHNS and CDR2 SASEGT come from the germline V gene. The CDR3 region is CASSPVTGKRYEQYF. CDR3 nucleotide sequence: TGTGCCAGCAGTCCCGTTACAGGGAAGAGGTACGAGCAGTACTTC.

The chain is built from TRBV7-2 and TRBJ1-5; TRBD1 might be the D (6 bases). Trimming took 5 bases from V and 0 from J, leaving 14 bases between them. The germline CDR1 and CDR2 sequences are SGHTA and FQGNSA. CDR3 length: 16 residues. The CDR3 DNA reads as TGTGCCAGCAGCAGAACAGGGTATTATAGCAATCAGCCCCAGCATTTT. It codes for CASSRTGYYSNQPQHF.

V gene TRBV6-5 combines with J gene TRBJ2-7; D is tentatively TRBD1 or TRBD2 (5 bases each). The germline V gene has CDR1 MNHEY and CDR2 SVGAGI. CDR3 length: 15 residues. V was pared by 6 bases and J by 2 bases, with 17 bases between. In nucleotides, the CDR3 is TGTGCCAGCAGACCAGAGGGACGTTTAACCTACGAGCAGTACTTC. Its translation: CASRPEGRLTYEQYF.

The chain has TRBV27 and TRBJ1-6; D is undetermined. Trimming pared 5 bases from V and 5 bases from J, leaving 19 bases between. This CDR3 contains 17 residues. CDR1 MNHEY and CDR2 SMNVEV come from the germline V gene (reference sequence). In DNA form, the CDR3 reads TGTGCCAGCAGTCCGGATGAGGGTTTATTGGATAATTCACCCCTCCACTTT. Translation: CASSPDEGLLDNSPLHF.

This chain links TRBV7-2 with TRBJ1-2; 9 nucleotides align to TRBD1. The CDR3 is made up of 15 amino acids. With V trimmed by 5 bases and J by 8 bases, 12 bases remained unmatched. CDR1 is SGHTA and CDR2 is FQGNSA in the germline V gene. CDR3 coding DNA: TGTGCCAGCAGCCAACAGGGGGCGGGTATGGGAGGCTACACCTTC. Protein: CASSQQGAGMGGYTF. The full variable domain, completed using reference TRBV7-2 and TRBJ1-2, is GAGVSQSPSNKVTEKGKDVELRCDPISGHTALYWYRQSLGQGLEFLIYFQGNSAPDKSGLPSDRFSAERTGGSVSTLTIQRTQQEDSAVYLCASSQQGAGMGGYTFGSGTRLTVV.

This sequence joins TRBV27 and TRBJ2-5; D ambiguous. The germline V gene encodes CDR1 MNHEY and CDR2 SMNVEV (reference sequence). The CDR3 is 14 residues long. The ends were cut back, 2 bases at V and 5 bases at J, with 12 bases in the middle. This chain's CDR3 is CASSLGQAAETQYF. The CDR3 region has the DNA TGTGCCAGCAGTTTAGGGCAGGCCGCGGAGACCCAGTACTTC.

The chain uses TRBV28 and TRBJ2-1; possible D gene TRBD2, 7 bases. The CDR3 has 16 residues. Per germline, CDR1 MDHEN and CDR2 SYDVKM. V lost 7 bases and J lost 0, with 16 bases in between. The CDR3 here is CASTGGRGSSYNEQFF. CDR3 DNA sequence: TGTGCCAGCACCGGGGGGCGGGGGAGCTCCTACAATGAGCAGTTCTTC. Full variable domain (remainder filled in from reference TRBV28 and TRBJ2-1): DVKVTQSSRYLVKRTGEKVFLECVQDMDHENMFWYRQDPGLGLRLIYFSYDVKMKEKGDIPEGYSVSREKKERFSLILESASTNQTSMYLCASTGGRGSSYNEQFFGPGTRLTVL.

The count of this clone is one. This chain joins TRBV9 and TRBJ1-4; D is unresolved. The CDR3 is 12 amino acids. CDR1 SGDLS and CDR2 YYNGEE come from the germline V gene. V was clipped by 0 bases and J by 7 bases, with 4 bases between them. Here the CDR3 DNA reads TGTGCCAGCAGCGTAGAGGGTGAAAAACTGTTTTTT. Protein product: CASSVEGEKLFF.

The rearrangement links TRBV18 to TRBJ2-2, with D maybe TRBD1 (6 bases). Trimming pared 1 base from V and 2 bases from J, leaving 14 bases between. This CDR3 contains 17 residues. CDR1 is KGHSH, CDR2 LQKENI, per germline. The CDR3 sequence is CASSPLWTASNTGELFF. In DNA form, the CDR3 reads TGTGCCAGCTCACCACTTTGGACAGCCTCCAACACCGGGGAGCTGTTTTTT.

The chain is built from TRBV7-9 and TRBJ2-5, with 10 bases fitting TRBD1. This CDR3 has 14 amino acids. V shed 5 bases, J shed 3 bases, and the junction held 3 bases outside the gene matches. Germline CDR1 and CDR2: SEHNR and FQNEAQ (reference sequence). CDR3 nucleotide sequence: TGTGCCAGCAGCCGGGACAGGGGTAAAGAGACCCAGTACTTC. It encodes CASSRDRGKETQYF.

The V and J genes are TRBV5-5 and TRBJ2-7; 8 bases line up with TRBD2. The germline V gene has CDR1 SGHKS and CDR2 YYEKEE (reference sequence). This CDR3 has 15 residues. The ends lost 3 bases at V and 3 bases at J; junction bases unmatched: 8. The CDR3 DNA reads TGTGCCAGCAGCTCAATCGGGACTAGGGGCTACGAGCAGTACTTC. Encoded protein: CASSSIGTRGYEQYF.

The chain uses TRBV29-1 and TRBJ1-1; D gene uncertain. This CDR3 is 14 amino acids long. Germline CDR1 reads SQVTM; CDR2 reads ANQGSEA. V dropped 4 bases and J dropped 3 bases, with 15 bases sitting between them. The CDR3 region has the DNA TGCAGCGTTGGTCGGACCGTGGGATACACTGAAGCTTTCTTT. This gives the protein CSVGRTVGYTEAFF.

The chain carries TRBV7-2 and TRBJ1-6; D is ambiguous. Germline V gene data show CDR1 as SGHTA and CDR2 as FQGNSA. Deletions cut 3 bases from V and 8 bases from J, with 8 bases between. This CDR3 comprises 13 residues. In DNA form, the CDR3 reads TGTGCCAGCAGCTTCGATCGGGATTCACCCCTCCACTTT. Translating it yields CASSFDRDSPLHF.

This sequence joins TRBV2 and TRBJ1-6; possible D gene TRBD1, 5 bases. V was shortened by 3 bases and J by 0 bases, with 6 bases between the two germline ends. The CDR3 sequence is 15 residues long. Germline values: CDR1 SNHLY, CDR2 FYNNEI. The CDR3 sequence: CASSDQGSYNSPLHF. In nucleotides, the CDR3 is TGTGCCAGCAGTGATCAGGGCTCCTATAATTCACCCCTCCACTTT.

The chain joins TRBV6-5 to TRBJ1-1; D remains ambiguous. This CDR3 has 12 residues. Trimming left V 4 bases short and J 3 bases short, with 6 bases between. Germline CDR1 MNHEY, CDR2 SVGAGI. As DNA, the CDR3 is TGTGCCAGCAGTTTCCAGGACACTGAAGCTTTCTTT. Translation: CASSFQDTEAFF.

This clone was recorded only once. The chain recombines TRBV4-3 with TRBJ2-5; weak D call: TRBD2 (6 bases). Trimming shortened V by 1 base and J by 4 bases, and 13 bases separated the two germline ends. The CDR3 sequence is 15 residues long. Per germline, CDR1 LGHNA and CDR2 YSLEER. The CDR3 DNA sequence: TGCGCCAGCAGCCAAGCCGGGGGTTCGGTAGAGACCCAGTACTTC. It codes for CASSQAGGSVETQYF.

The V gene is TRBV7-2, the J gene TRBJ1-3; D gene uncertain. V lost 4 bases and J lost 0, with 19 bases in between. Looked up from germline, CDR1 is SGHTA and CDR2 is FQGNSA. The CDR3 is made up of 18 amino acids. The CDR3 region has the DNA TGTGCCAGCAGCTCTTATAGGGTGGCGAGATACTCTGGAAACACCATATATTTT. This gives the protein CASSSYRVARYSGNTIYF.

The rearrangement links TRBV6-5 to TRBJ2-7; 8 nucleotides line up with TRBD1. The CDR3 is 12 amino acids. Germline CDR1 and CDR2: MNHEY and SVGAGI. The V segment lost 10 bases and the J segment 2 bases; nucleotides outside the gene matches: 4. The DNA of the CDR3 is TGTGCCACTGGACAGGGACCCTACGAGCAGTACTTC. Its translation: CATGQGPYEQYF.

This clone was observed a few times. The chain couples TRBV5-1 to TRBJ2-6; the D call may be TRBD1 or TRBD2 (5 bases each). Trimming removed 0 bases at V and 0 bases at J, with 10 bases between. Germline V gene sequence: CDR1 SGHRS, CDR2 YFSETQ. This CDR3 is 17 amino acids long. CDR3 region: CASSLVPGSSGANVLTF. For the CDR3, the DNA is TGCGCCAGCAGCTTGGTCCCAGGGAGCTCTGGGGCCAACGTCCTGACTTTC.

CDR3 nucleotide sequence: TGCGCCAGCCCTTACTATGCAGATACGCAGTATTTT. Protein product: CASPYYADTQYF. The chain recombines TRBV23-1 with TRBJ2-3; D is uncertain. TRBV23-1 carries the ORF label, with uncertain function. The CDR3 has 12 amino acids. V dropped 8 bases and J dropped 4 bases, with 10 bases sitting between them.

The V and J genes are TRBV27 and TRBJ1-3, with D perhaps TRBD1 (6 bases). CDR1 is MNHEY, CDR2 SMNVEV, per germline (reference sequence). Trimming shortened V by 5 bases and J by 6 bases, and 14 bases separated the two germline ends. This CDR3 spans 14 amino acids. Written as DNA, the CDR3 is TGTGCCAGCAGTCCGTCCACAGGGTTAAACACCATATATTTT. Translating gives CASSPSTGLNTIYF.

The rearrangement joins TRBV5-1 to TRBJ1-6; no clear D. This CDR3 is 16 amino acids long. The V and J ends lost 1 base and 8 bases respectively, with 16 bases between them. Per the germline V gene, CDR1 is SGHRS and CDR2 is YFSETQ. The CDR3 reads CASSLSGRQGYSPLHF. In DNA, the CDR3 is TGCGCCAGCAGCTTGTCGGGCAGGCAAGGATATTCACCCCTCCACTTT.

This clone came up a few times. This chain joins TRBV5-6 and TRBJ2-7; D tentatively reads TRBD1 or TRBD2 (5 bases each). Germline CDR1 and CDR2: SGHDT and YYEEEE. V gave up 3 bases and J gave up 7 bases, with 11 bases separating them. This CDR3 has 12 residues. The CDR3: CASSWDGREQYF. The CDR3 DNA sequence: TGTGCCAGCAGCTGGGACGGACGAGAGCAGTACTTC.

The count of this clone is one. J is TRBJ1-3 and V is TRBV7-2; the match to TRBD1 covers 7 bases. Germline V gene sequence: CDR1 SGHTA, CDR2 FQGNSA. The CDR3 consists of 14 residues. The ends lost 2 bases at V and 2 bases at J; junction bases unmatched: 0. This CDR3 reads CASSLQGAGNTIYF. Written as DNA, the CDR3 is TGTGCCAGCAGCTTACAGGGGGCTGGAAACACCATATATTTT.

The V and J genes are TRBV6-6 and TRBJ1-3, with 9 bases aligning to TRBD1. Trimming removed 2 bases from V and 4 bases from J; junction bases left unmatched: 3. Germline V lookup: CDR1 MNHNY, CDR2 SVGAGI (reference sequence). CDR3 length: 15 amino acids. CDR3 in DNA: TGTGCCAGCAGTTACCCACAGGGGGCCGGAAACACCATATATTTT. Translation gives CASSYPQGAGNTIYF.

This clone was recorded once. This chain links TRBV5-1 with TRBJ1-6, with unresolved D. V was clipped by 2 bases and J by 9 bases, with 18 bases between them. The CDR3 totals 16 residues. Per the germline V gene, CDR1 is SGHRS and CDR2 is YFSETQ. In DNA form, the CDR3 reads TGCGCCAGCAGCTTCGGGCGGGCAGGATTGGGTTCACCCCTCCACTTT. Translating it yields CASSFGRAGLGSPLHF.